What follows is one TCR beta chain and its context. This record belongs to a study of blood T cell repertoires in COVID-19. Study-level background: Donors in the United States, Italy and Spain gave samples during acute or convalescent COVID-19. T cells, B-cell-depleted T cells, or PBMCs supplied cDNA or gDNA.

CDR1 and CDR2 from the germline V gene are SEHNR and FQNEAQ (reference sequence). Trimming removed 5 bases at V and 4 bases at J, with 14 bases between. The CDR3 is 14 residues long. Methods used by the authors: Cell counts per sample came from amplifying reference gene primers. The assay was immunoSEQ multiplex PCR, and TCRdb's table has in-frame clones only and misses some. V and J calls and clone size are those listed in that table; D and trimming were worked out from the DNA. In the table there are some 46,000 clones, roughly 73% of which are singletons. Specimen: peripheral blood. The chain joins TRBV7-9 to TRBJ2-5; maybe TRBD1 (7 bases). The sequence was obtained from a man older than 75 with acute or convalescent COVID-19. CDR3 loop: CASSIRQGGETQYF. DNA for the CDR3: TGTGCCAGCAGCATACGACAGGGAGGAGAGACCCAGTACTTC.